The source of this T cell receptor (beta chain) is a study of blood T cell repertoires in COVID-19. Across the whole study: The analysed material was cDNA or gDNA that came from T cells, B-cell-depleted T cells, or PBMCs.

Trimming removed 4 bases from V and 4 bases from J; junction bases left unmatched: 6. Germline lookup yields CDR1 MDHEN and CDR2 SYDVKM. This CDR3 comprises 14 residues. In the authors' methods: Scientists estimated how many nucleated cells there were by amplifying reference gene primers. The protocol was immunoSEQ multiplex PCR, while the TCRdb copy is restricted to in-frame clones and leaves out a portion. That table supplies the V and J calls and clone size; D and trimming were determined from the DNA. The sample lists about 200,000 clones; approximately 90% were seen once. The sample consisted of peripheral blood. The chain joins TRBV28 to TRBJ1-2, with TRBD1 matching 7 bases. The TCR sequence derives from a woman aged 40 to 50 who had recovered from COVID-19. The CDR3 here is CASSSTGQTYGYTF. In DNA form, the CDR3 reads TGTGCCAGCAGTTCAACGGGACAGACCTATGGCTACACCTTC.